This record concerns one T cell receptor beta chain sequence. The antigen remains undetermined. V gave up 2 bases and J gave up 2 bases; unmatched junction bases: 6. The CDR3 is 18 residues long. Germline CDR1 is DFQATT and CDR2 is SNEGSKA (reference sequence). The data were taken from a study of blood T cells in healthy people across ages. The draw of peripheral blood yielded roughly 9.1 milliliters from each donor. Overall study findings and caveats: Naive T cell percentage and TCR beta diversity correlated strongly. Leaving the PBMCs unsorted stopped any conclusive comparison of naive versus antigen-experienced cells.

With a J-beta primer mix and a sample-barcoded 5' primer, a second PCR ran about 7 to 12 cycles. TCRdb reanalysed the 5' RACE reads using MiXCR and keeps one entry per CDR3 protein. The sample has about 1.4 million distinct CDR3 sequences, around 59% seen once; the top ten hold over 6.5%. This sequence originates from a man younger than 35 in good health. Source material: blood. The chain joins TRBV20-1 to TRBJ2-1; 16 nucleotides line up with TRBD2. CDR3 bases: TGCAGTGCTAGATTGGGACTAGCGGGAGGGAACGCCTACAATGAGCAGTTCTTC. Its translation: CSARLGLAGGNAYNEQFF.